The source of this TCR beta chain is a study of blood T cell repertoires in COVID-19. Study summary: The origin of the acute and convalescent COVID-19 samples was the United States, Italy and Spain. The cDNA or gDNA used as material had been derived from T cells, B-cell-depleted T cells, or PBMCs.

The V gene's germline CDR1 is SGDLS and CDR2 YYNGEE. The V and J ends lost 1 base and 8 bases, in that order; junction bases with no gene match: 9. This CDR3 is 16 amino acids long. The table came from immunoSEQ multiplex PCR; TCRdb's copy has only in-frame clones and leaves some out. The sample includes 200,000 to 250,000 clones, around 90% seen only once; the top ten take roughly 2.7%. Among Cohort 3 donors, those recovered had two negative PCRs, clearance, or symptom resolution. What was sequenced was PBMCs or T cells enriched from blood (not recorded which). This sequence originates from a woman younger than 45 who had recovered from COVID-19. The chain links TRBV9 to TRBJ2-3; 11 positions agree with TRBD1. DNA of the CDR3: TGTGCCAGCAGCGTACTAGGACAGGGGGCGCCCGGTACGCAGTATTTT. Amino acids: CASSVLGQGAPGTQYF.